This T cell receptor (beta chain) was recorded in a study of T cells in Graves' hyperthyroidism and ophthalmopathy. The table lists this clonotype with many counts. TCR beta CDR3 regions were amplified from RNA transcripts. When the TCR CDR3 underwent first-round RT-PCR, the HTBI primer set was used. TCRdb re-called the multiplex PCR reads through MiXCR, storing one row per CDR3 protein. The sample records fewer than 250,000 distinct CDR3 sequences, around 17% being singletons. Germline lookup yields CDR1 MDHEN and CDR2 SYDVKM. The junction had 4 bases not matched to a gene; V was cut back by 6 bases and J by 0 bases. The CDR3 has 14 amino acids.

The sequencing input was blood. This clonotype was sampled from a woman between 18 and 29 years old with Graves' ophthalmopathy. This sequence joins TRBV28 and TRBJ1-1; TRBD1 agrees at 7 bases. The CDR3 DNA is TGTGCCAGCAGCGACAGGGATATGAACACTGAAGCTTTCTTT. Amino acid sequence: CASSDRDMNTEAFF. The full variable domain, rest sourced from reference TRBV28 and TRBJ1-1, is DVKVTQSSRYLVKRTGEKVFLECVQDMDHENMFWYRQDPGLGLRLIYFSYDVKMKEKGDIPEGYSVSREKKERFSLILESASTNQTSMYLCASSDRDMNTEAFFGQGTRLTVV.